The 17 T cell receptor beta chains below come from one sample, sequenced in a study of cytomegalovirus exposure and HLA in healthy donors. Primers for the PCR totalled 60 Vbeta and 13 Jbeta. Sequenced by immunoSEQ multiplex PCR; TCRdb stores in-frame clones only, minus some. The top ten clones hold around a tenth of a sample with under 200,000 clones, 80% to 90% of them seen once. Material for sequencing was PBMCs. The receptors come from a man between 18 and 35 years old in good health and CMV-seropositive.

This sequence joins TRBV7-2 and TRBJ2-5; 9 bases fit TRBD1. The CDR3 runs to 16 residues. V lost 5 bases, J lost 5 bases, and 12 bases stayed unmatched. Germline-derived CDR1 and CDR2 are SGHTA and FQGNSA. CDR3 coding DNA: TGTGCCAGCAGCCCCCGGGGGGACAGGGCCTCGGAGACCCAGTACTTC. Translation gives CASSPRGDRASETQYF.

The chain combines TRBV5-1 with TRBJ2-5; TRBD2 agrees at 7 bases. This CDR3 is built from 15 residues. The germline CDR1 and CDR2 sequences are SGHRS and YFSETQ. J was trimmed by 4 bases and V by 5 bases; bases with no gene match: 11. The DNA for the CDR3 is TGCGCCAGCAGTTTCGGTTCTGGCGGGGGAGAGACCCAGTACTTC. Protein: CASSFGSGGGETQYF. Full variable domain (rest looked up from reference TRBV5-1 and TRBJ2-5): KAGVTQTPRYLIKTRGQQVTLSCSPISGHRSVSWYQQTPGQGLQFLFEYFSETQRNKGNFPGRFSGRQFSNSRSEMNVSTLELGDSALYLCASSFGSGGGETQYFGPGTRLLVL.

This clone was recorded only once. This chain connects TRBV9 to TRBJ1-3; tentative D call: TRBD1 (5 bases). Germline V gene data show CDR1 as SGDLS and CDR2 as YYNGEE. Trimming took 4 bases from V and 0 from J, leaving 11 bases between them. There are 15 residues in the CDR3. CDR3 amino acids: CASSTGSNSGNTIYF. In DNA form, the CDR3 reads TGTGCCAGCAGCACAGGTTCTAACTCTGGAAACACCATATATTTT.

This sequence joins TRBV27 and TRBJ2-3; 9 bases fit TRBD1. After removal of 3 bases from V and 4 bases from J, the junction contained 8 bases not matched to a gene. The CDR3 runs 16 residues. Germline CDR1 and CDR2: MNHEY and SMNVEV (reference sequence). The CDR3 coding sequence is TGTGCCAGCAGTTTCCACGACAGGGGGGGGGCAGATACGCAGTATTTT. Translation gives CASSFHDRGGADTQYF.

The gene calls are TRBV4-2 and TRBJ2-2, with TRBD2 as a possible D gene (5 bases). Germline V gene sequence: CDR1 LGHNA, CDR2 YNFKEQ. This CDR3 contains 15 residues. V gave up 0 bases and J gave up 5 bases, with 10 bases separating them. In DNA form, the CDR3 reads TGTGCCAGCAGCCAAGATCCGGGGTGGACCGGGGAGCTGTTTTTT. It yields the protein CASSQDPGWTGELFF.

The chain is built from TRBV7-9 and TRBJ2-4; 9 positions agree with TRBD1. The V segment lost 5 bases and the J segment 2 bases; nucleotides outside the gene matches: 7. Germline-derived CDR1 and CDR2 are SEHNR and FQNEAQ (reference sequence). This CDR3 is built from 16 residues. The CDR3 DNA is TGTGCCAGCAGCCCAGGACAGGGGATTACCAAAAACATTCAGTACTTC. Translated, it gives CASSPGQGITKNIQYF.

This sequence joins TRBV6-5 and TRBJ1-2; D might be TRBD1 (5 bases). The CDR3 consists of 13 residues. V lost 4 bases to trimming and J lost 4 bases, with 10 bases between them. Germline CDR1 and CDR2: MNHEY and SVGAGI. The CDR3 DNA sequence: TGTGCCAGCAGTTCCGGTCAGGGCTATGGCTACACCTTC. Translation gives CASSSGQGYGYTF.

The rearrangement uses TRBV6-5 and TRBJ2-5, with 10 nucleotides matching TRBD2. V lost 2 bases and J lost 4; bases outside the gene matches: 7. Per germline, CDR1 MNHEY and CDR2 SVGAGI. CDR3 length equals 16 residues. The CDR3 here is CASSYRAGGLRETQYF. The CDR3 DNA sequence: TGTGCCAGCAGTTACCGAGCGGGGGGGCTACGAGAGACCCAGTACTTC.

The rearrangement joins TRBV7-2 to TRBJ2-2, with D uncertain. Trimming cost V 0 bases and J 6 bases, with 8 bases left between them. CDR1 is SGHTA, CDR2 FQGNSA, per germline. This CDR3 comprises 14 residues. Here the CDR3 reads CASSLARIAGELFF. CDR3 DNA sequence: TGTGCCAGCAGCTTAGCCCGTATCGCCGGGGAGCTGTTTTTT.

CDR3 sequence (DNA): TGTGCCAGCAGTTACTGGCGAGGTGAGCAGTTCTTC. Protein product: CASSYWRGEQFF. The rearrangement joins TRBV6-5 to TRBJ2-1; D gene unclear. Per germline, CDR1 MNHEY and CDR2 SVGAGI. V shed 1 base and J shed 9 bases, with 7 bases lying between them. This CDR3 has 12 amino acids.

CDR3 sequence (DNA): TGTGCCAGCAGGGTTACTAGTTCCGGGGAGCTGTTTTTT. Amino acid sequence: CASRVTSSGELFF. The chain combines TRBV25-1 with TRBJ2-2; perhaps TRBD2 as D (5 bases). The CDR3 runs to 13 residues. The germline gives CDR1 MGHDK, CDR2 SYGVNS. The V gene lost 6 bases and the J gene lost 6 bases, with 11 bases spanning the gap.

The V call is TRBV19, the J call TRBJ2-7, with a weak D call TRBD2 (6 bases). Trimming cost V 5 bases and J 2 bases, with 13 bases left between them. This CDR3 has 14 amino acids. The germline gives CDR1 LNHDA, CDR2 SQIVND (reference sequence). CDR3 coding DNA: TGTGCCAGTAGTGCTCCGGGACTTCCCTACGAGCAGTACTTC. Translating gives CASSAPGLPYEQYF. Full variable domain (remainder filled in from reference TRBV19 and TRBJ2-7): DGGITQSPKYLFRKEGQNVTLSCEQNLNHDAMYWYRQDPGQGLRLIYYSQIVNDFQKGDIAEGYSVSREKKESFPLTVTSAQKNPTAFYLCASSAPGLPYEQYFGPGTRLTVT.

The chain is built from TRBV25-1 and TRBJ2-7; D may be TRBD1 (6 bases). CDR1 MGHDK and CDR2 SYGVNS come from the germline V gene. V was cut by 6 bases and J by 3 bases, with 18 bases left in between. The CDR3 sequence is 15 residues long. The CDR3 nucleotides are TGTGCCAGCAGCAGAAGGTACCAGGGGATCTACGAGCAGTACTTC. Amino acid sequence: CASSRRYQGIYEQYF.

This chain connects TRBV6-1 to TRBJ1-3; perhaps TRBD1 as D (5 bases). This CDR3 is built from 16 residues. Germline loops: CDR1 MNHNS, CDR2 SASEGT. V gave up 4 bases and J gave up 0 bases, with 13 bases separating them. CDR3: CASSGGLLRSGNTIYF. The CDR3 DNA is TGTGCCAGCAGTGGGGGACTTCTCCGCTCTGGAAACACCATATATTTT.

The table lists this clone with a few counts. This chain links TRBV5-4 with TRBJ1-1, with 7 bases fitting TRBD1. Germline-derived CDR1 and CDR2 are SGHNT and YYREEE (reference sequence). The CDR3 totals 14 residues. V lost 1 base to trimming and J lost 7 bases; unmatched junction nucleotides: 7. CDR3 protein: CASSLQGEGVEAFF. Written as DNA, the CDR3 is TGTGCCAGCAGCTTGCAGGGGGAAGGTGTTGAAGCTTTCTTT.

Note on this clone: At one end, the junction sequence differs from germline, possibly due to a read error. This chain uses TRBV7-9 with TRBJ2-7; no definite D call. The germline CDR1 and CDR2 sequences are SEHNR and FQNEAQ (reference sequence). This CDR3 comprises 9 residues. The CDR3 DNA reads TGTTCCAGCAGCGCGATCGGGTACTTC. Its translation is CSSSAIGYF.

The gene calls are TRBV4-1 and TRBJ1-2, with 8 bases fitting TRBD1. The CDR3 has 14 residues. Unmatched junction bases numbered 2, after V lost 5 bases and J lost 0 bases. Germline CDR1 is MGHRA and CDR2 is YSYEKL. CDR3 residues: CASSYRGSNYGYTF. The CDR3, as DNA: TGCGCCAGCAGCTACAGGGGGTCTAACTATGGCTACACCTTC.